This TCR beta chain stems from a study of blood T cell repertoires in COVID-19. Study-level information: From the United States, Italy and Spain came samples of acute and convalescent COVID-19. T cells, B-cell-depleted T cells, or PBMCs supplied cDNA or gDNA.

In the authors' methods: For nucleated cells, counts were estimated from reference gene primer amplification. The data were produced by immunoSEQ multiplex PCR, yet TCRdb's version contains in-frame clones alone and is incomplete. V, J and clone size reflect that table, while D and trimming were determined from the DNA. Of 250,000 to 350,000 clones listed, almost 90% are singletons. The CDR3 covers 12 residues. Per the germline V gene, CDR1 is MDHEN and CDR2 is SYDVKM. Deletions cut 6 bases from V and 2 bases from J, with 8 bases between. Participant-reported clinical history was the basis for cohort assignment.

The material sequenced was PBMCs or T cells enriched from blood (not recorded which). The clonotype originates from a woman between 18 and 30 years old with acute COVID-19. V is TRBV28 and J is TRBJ2-7; D gene uncertain. This CDR3 reads CASRTAAYEQYF. DNA of the CDR3: TGTGCCAGCAGAACAGCAGCCTACGAGCAGTACTTC.